These 18 T cell receptor beta chains share one sample of origin, sequenced in a study of cytomegalovirus exposure and HLA in healthy donors. In the PCR, 60 Vbeta and 13 Jbeta primers were used. TCRdb keeps only in-frame clones here, not all; method: immunoSEQ multiplex PCR. The sample has about 120,000 clones; 81% are singletons. Sequenced: PBMCs. The receptors stem from a woman aged 25 to 39 in good health and CMV-seronegative.

This clone has just a few counts. This rearrangement joins TRBV7-9 to TRBJ1-3; maybe TRBD1 (5 bases). Germline CDR1 and CDR2: SEHNR and FQNEAQ (reference sequence). This CDR3 has 14 amino acids. Deletions cut 9 bases from V and 0 bases from J, with 12 bases between. CDR3 sequence reads: CASQVGGSGNTIYF. The CDR3 region has the DNA TGTGCCAGTCAGGTCGGGGGCTCTGGAAACACCATATATTTT.

V is TRBV2 and J is TRBJ1-6; D possibly corresponds to TRBD1 (5 bases). Germline assignment: CDR1 SNHLY and CDR2 FYNNEI. V was pared by 2 bases and J by 11 bases, with 16 bases between. The CDR3 sequence is 15 residues long. CDR3 sequence reads: CASSESTGVTAPLHF. Written as DNA, the CDR3 is TGTGCCAGCAGTGAATCTACGGGGGTCACGGCACCCCTCCACTTT.

The chain's CDR3 is CASSIGPGEHALQYF. In DNA, the CDR3 is TGTGCCAGTAGTATAGGTCCAGGCGAGCATGCTCTGCAGTACTTC. The chain uses TRBV19 and TRBJ2-7; D gene uncertain. Trimming removed 1 base at V and 9 bases at J, with 19 bases between. Germline loops: CDR1 LNHDA, CDR2 SQIVND (reference sequence). The CDR3 is 15 amino acids. Looking up the rest from reference TRBV19 and TRBJ2-7 gives the full variable domain: DGGITQSPKYLFRKEGQNVTLSCEQNLNHDAMYWYRQDPGQGLRLIYYSQIVNDFQKGDIAEGYSVSREKKESFPLTVTSAQKNPTAFYLCASSIGPGEHALQYFGPGTRLTVT.

The J gene is TRBJ1-2, the V gene TRBV14, with 7 nucleotides matching TRBD1. J lost 3 bases, V lost 2 bases, and 9 bases had no gene match. The CDR3 consists of 16 residues. The germline CDR1 and CDR2 sequences are SGHDN and FVKESK. Here the CDR3 reads CASSQRTDRADYGYTF. The DNA for the CDR3 is TGTGCCAGCAGCCAAAGAACCGACAGGGCTGACTATGGCTACACCTTC.

The chain employs TRBV2 and TRBJ2-7; 12 nucleotides line up with TRBD2. J gave up 3 bases and V 6 bases, and 0 bases lay outside the gene matches. The CDR3 sequence is 13 residues long. Germline lookup yields CDR1 SNHLY and CDR2 FYNNEI. The CDR3 here is CASRTSGSYEQYF. In nucleotides, the CDR3 is TGTGCCAGCAGGACTAGCGGGAGCTACGAGCAGTACTTC.

This CDR3 is CASSFIHSLVEAFF. The CDR3, as DNA: TGTGCCAGCAGCTTCATCCACAGTCTGGTTGAAGCTTTCTTT. The V call is TRBV7-2, the J call TRBJ1-1; D uncertain. Trimming stripped 3 bases from V and 7 bases from J, with 15 bases between. The CDR3 extends over 14 amino acids. Germline values: CDR1 SGHTA, CDR2 FQGNSA.

V usage is TRBV5-4 and J usage is TRBJ2-1; 13 nucleotides agree with TRBD2. Germline lookup yields CDR1 SGHNT and CDR2 YYREEE (reference sequence). The CDR3 spans 19 residues. Germline trimming cut 4 bases from V and 0 bases from J; bases unmatched to any gene: 10. The CDR3, as DNA: TGTGCCAGCAGCCCCCGGGGACTAGCGGGGAGGAGCTCCTACAATGAGCAGTTCTTC. Its translation is CASSPRGLAGRSSYNEQFF.

The J gene is TRBJ2-1, the V gene TRBV6-1; 7 bases fit TRBD2. The V gene end was trimmed by 4 bases and the J gene end by 8 bases; junction bases not matched to a gene: 8. CDR1 is MNHNS and CDR2 is SASEGT in the germline V gene. The CDR3 length is 14 residues. The CDR3 DNA is TGTGCCAGCAGTGCCCTGGGGGGGTTCGATGAGCAGTTCTTC. Protein: CASSALGGFDEQFF.

CDR3 DNA sequence: TGTGCCAGCAAGGGCCGGAAGGGGCAAGAGACCCAGTACTTC. This translates into CASKGRKGQETQYF. The rearrangement links TRBV27 to TRBJ2-5; possibly TRBD1 for D (5 bases). This CDR3 contains 14 residues. Trimming removed 7 bases from V and 2 bases from J, with 14 bases in between. Germline V gene lookup returns CDR1 MNHEY and CDR2 SMNVEV (reference sequence).

V usage is TRBV5-1 and J usage is TRBJ2-5, with 9 bases identical to TRBD2. CDR1 SGHRS and CDR2 YFSETQ come from the germline V gene. The CDR3 sequence is 15 residues long. With 4 bases clipped from V and 4 bases from J, the junction kept 8 bases outside the gene matches. CDR3 in DNA: TGCGCCAGCAGCGTTAGCGGGGGCATGGGAGAGACCCAGTACTTC. This gives the protein CASSVSGGMGETQYF.

A word on this clone: At the DNA level, this CDR3 is encoded by other sequences in the same sample as well. The chain is built from TRBV5-6 and TRBJ2-3; 12 positions match TRBD2. This CDR3 region has 16 residues. J lost 5 bases, V lost 4 bases, and 8 bases had no gene match. CDR1 SGHDT and CDR2 YYEEEE come from the germline V gene. CDR3 nucleotide sequence: TGTGCCAGCAGCCATCGGACGACTAGCGGGGGAGATACGCAGTATTTT. This translates into CASSHRTTSGGDTQYF.

The CDR3 spells CASSFPGGRGRLTETQYF. Here the CDR3 DNA reads TGTGCCAGCAGTTTCCCGGGCGGGAGGGGAAGGTTAACAGAGACCCAGTACTTC. The rearrangement uses TRBV28 and TRBJ2-5; TRBD2 matches at 9 bases. Germline trimming cut 3 bases from V and 4 bases from J; bases unmatched to any gene: 15. The germline gives CDR1 MDHEN, CDR2 SYDVKM. The CDR3 runs to 18 residues. Using reference TRBV28 and TRBJ2-5 for the parts outside the CDR3, the full variable domain is DVKVTQSSRYLVKRTGEKVFLECVQDMDHENMFWYRQDPGLGLRLIYFSYDVKMKEKGDIPEGYSVSREKKERFSLILESASTNQTSMYLCASSFPGGRGRLTETQYFGPGTRLLVL.

In this sample, this clone turned up once. V is TRBV4-2 and J is TRBJ1-1, with 8 bases lining up with TRBD1. Germline V gives CDR1 LGHNA, CDR2 YNFKEQ. The CDR3 loop spans 16 amino acids. The V and J ends lost 0 bases and 4 bases, in that order; junction bases with no gene match: 7. The CDR3 reads CASSQDAGTGSTEAFF. The DNA for the CDR3 is TGTGCCAGCAGCCAAGATGCCGGGACAGGCTCCACTGAAGCTTTCTTT.

This clone was seen only once. The V and J genes are TRBV15 and TRBJ1-4; 8 bases fit TRBD1. The ends lost 0 bases at V and 7 bases at J; junction bases unmatched: 4. Germline CDR1 LNHNV, CDR2 YYDKDF (reference sequence). CDR3 size: 15 residues. CDR3 DNA: TGTGCCACCAGCAGAGATCAGGGGGCTGGTGAAAAACTGTTTTTT. Amino acids: CATSRDQGAGEKLFF.

This chain connects TRBV28 to TRBJ2-7; 7 bases are shared with TRBD2. CDR1 is MDHEN, CDR2 SYDVKM, per germline. The CDR3 has 15 amino acids. With 4 bases clipped from V and 2 bases from J, the junction kept 8 bases outside the gene matches. The CDR3 reads CASSSGTNGTYEQYF. The DNA of the CDR3 is TGTGCCAGCAGTTCCGGGACTAACGGGACCTACGAGCAGTACTTC.

The chain combines TRBV5-4 with TRBJ2-3; 10 nucleotides match TRBD2. The CDR3 contains 17 residues. Germline values: CDR1 SGHNT, CDR2 YYREEE (reference sequence). J lost 1 base, V lost 3 bases, and 8 bases had no gene match. The DNA of the CDR3 is TGTGCCAGCAGCTGGCTCCTAGCGGGAGTGGGCACAGATACGCAGTATTTT. Translated: CASSWLLAGVGTDTQYF.

The sample holds a few counts of this clone. The J gene is TRBJ2-7, the V gene TRBV29-1; TRBD2 matches at 7 bases. The germline CDR1 and CDR2 sequences are SQVTM and ANQGSEA. V was pared by 7 bases and J by 5 bases, with 8 bases of the junction left unmatched. The CDR3 has 12 amino acids. The CDR3, as DNA: TGCAGCGCCCAGGGAGGGGCGGACGAGCAGTACTTC. Protein sequence: CSAQGGADEQYF.

The chain links TRBV28 to TRBJ2-1, with 7 bases aligning to TRBD2. In germline, CDR1 is MDHEN, CDR2 SYDVKM. J gave up 5 bases and V 2 bases, and 9 bases lay outside the gene matches. The CDR3 spans 16 residues. The CDR3 spells CASSLGRGPQNNEQFF. CDR3 bases: TGTGCCAGCAGTTTAGGGAGGGGACCCCAGAACAATGAGCAGTTCTTC.